Given below is one TCR beta chain in context. The antigen remains unidentified. The entry originates in a study of blood T cells in healthy people across ages. Study-level points and caveats: Researchers deemed the diversity estimates from one million T cells underestimates. PBMCs went unsorted, and a conclusive naive versus antigen-experienced comparison was therefore prevented.

The CDR3 length is 14 residues. Unmatched junction bases numbered 4, after V lost 4 bases and J lost 3 bases. CDR1 and CDR2 (germline): SGHRS, YFSETQ. A sample-barcoded 5' primer and a J-beta primer mix were used in a second PCR of roughly 7 to 11 cycles. One entry per CDR3 protein results from TCRdb running MiXCR on the 5' RACE reads. Among over a million distinct CDR3 sequences listed, around two fifths were seen once. This receptor was taken from a woman in her late teens or twenties in good health. Sequences were obtained from blood. This chain links TRBV5-1 with TRBJ2-5; 9 bases agree with TRBD1. CDR3 sequence: CASSAGQGEETQYF. In DNA, the CDR3 is TGCGCCAGCAGCGCGGGACAGGGCGAAGAGACCCAGTACTTC.